This TCR beta chain was profiled in a study of T cells expressing NK-cell markers. Germline CDR1 is GTSNPN and CDR2 is SVGIG (reference sequence). This CDR3 contains 14 residues. TCRdb re-called the 5' RACE reads; one entry per CDR3 protein, DNA not given. The data show about 300,000 distinct CDR3 sequences, and the top ten clones hold around 3.9%. V and J are TRBV30 and TRBJ1-1. Sample: blood T cells: a sorted CD56 or NKG2C T cell subset, CD4+ or CD8+ T cells, or bulk PBMC T cells (not recorded which). This TCR derives from a woman aged 18-70 years in good health. CDR3 residues: CAWDTGGFVMRAFF.